Below are 19 T cell receptor beta chains sequenced from a single sample in a study of PD-L1 blockade in urothelial cancer. Specified time point: pretreatment peripheral blood. This table comes from immunoSEQ multiplex PCR, and its TCRdb copy is limited to in-frame clones, with some not included. The data show about 87,000 clones, over 80% seen once. Sequenced material: PBMCs, taken around atezolizumab (anti-PD-L1) treatment. Receptor source: a man in his 60s with urothelial cancer.

The V and J genes are TRBV5-1 and TRBJ1-4; perhaps TRBD1 as D (6 bases). The CDR3 has 12 residues. CDR1 and CDR2 from the germline V gene are SGHRS and YFSETQ. V was pared by 1 base and J by 8 bases, with 6 bases between. The CDR3 bases are TGCGCCAGCAGCTTGAGGGGGGAAAAACTGTTTTTT. Translation: CASSLRGEKLFF.

The V and J genes are TRBV4-1 and TRBJ1-3; 9 positions match TRBD1. V lost 1 base to trimming and J lost 4 bases; unmatched junction nucleotides: 2. The CDR3 has 15 amino acids. Germline-derived CDR1 and CDR2 are MGHRA and YSYEKL. CDR3 amino acids: CASSQAGTGGNTIYF. DNA of the CDR3: TGCGCCAGCAGCCAAGCCGGGACAGGGGGAAACACCATATATTTT.

This sequence joins TRBV5-6 and TRBJ2-2; a weak D match, TRBD1 (6 bases). The CDR3 runs 15 residues. V lost 3 bases, J lost 1 base, and 10 bases lay in between. Germline CDR1 SGHDT, CDR2 YYEEEE. DNA for the CDR3: TGTGCCAGCAGCTCCCGGACAGTGAACACCGGGGAGCTGTTTTTT. Amino acid sequence: CASSSRTVNTGELFF.

This clone came up once. The chain employs TRBV5-1 and TRBJ2-5; TRBD2 matches at 11 bases. V shed 4 bases and J 0 bases; nucleotides not matched to a gene: 8. Germline-derived CDR1 and CDR2 are SGHRS and YFSETQ. This CDR3 region has 17 residues. This CDR3 is CASSRNGSGGDQETQYF. CDR3 coding DNA: TGCGCCAGCAGCCGGAACGGTAGCGGGGGGGACCAAGAGACCCAGTACTTC. Based on the CDR3 plus reference TRBV5-1 and TRBJ2-5, the full variable domain is KAGVTQTPRYLIKTRGQQVTLSCSPISGHRSVSWYQQTPGQGLQFLFEYFSETQRNKGNFPGRFSGRQFSNSRSEMNVSTLELGDSALYLCASSRNGSGGDQETQYFGPGTRLLVL.

The V gene is TRBV15, the J gene TRBJ2-5, with D perhaps TRBD1 (5 bases). Trimming left V 0 bases short and J 3 bases short, with 8 bases between. The CDR3 is made up of 14 amino acids. Germline CDR1 is LNHNV and CDR2 is YYDKDF (reference sequence). CDR3 nucleotides: TGTGCCACCAGCAGAGATCTGACAGAAGAGACCCAGTACTTC. Translating gives CATSRDLTEETQYF.

The table lists this clone with a count of one. The chain has TRBV5-1 and TRBJ1-2; D remains unclear. The V gene's germline CDR1 is SGHRS and CDR2 YFSETQ. The CDR3 spans 14 residues. V shed 4 bases and J shed 6 bases, with 16 bases lying between them. CDR3 sequence reads: CASSPAAVTNGYTF. The CDR3 region has the DNA TGCGCCAGCAGCCCCGCGGCGGTCACAAATGGCTACACCTTC.

This clone is a singleton in its sample. The chain uses TRBV28 and TRBJ2-2; a weak D match, TRBD1 (6 bases). Trimming removed 5 bases from V and 10 bases from J, with 20 bases in between. The germline gives CDR1 MDHEN, CDR2 SYDVKM. The CDR3 has 15 amino acids. The CDR3 sequence is CASSAQGTNLKELFF. In nucleotides, the CDR3 is TGTGCCAGCAGTGCCCAGGGGACAAACTTGAAGGAGCTGTTTTTT.

The chain has TRBV4-2 and TRBJ2-1, with 11 bases matching TRBD2. V dropped 4 bases and J dropped 0; count of bases not matched to a gene: 2. Germline values: CDR1 LGHNA, CDR2 YNFKEQ. The CDR3 runs to 16 residues. The CDR3 DNA sequence: TGTGCCAGCAGCCGCACTAGCGGGAGCTCCTACAATGAGCAGTTCTTC. Translation gives CASSRTSGSSYNEQFF.

This sequence joins TRBV10-3 and TRBJ1-1, with TRBD1 matching over 9 bases. With V trimmed by 7 bases and J by 4 bases, 7 bases remained unmatched. The CDR3 is 14 amino acids. CDR1 is ENHRY, CDR2 SYGVKD, per germline. This chain's CDR3 is CAINSGQGLTEAFF. The CDR3 region has the DNA TGTGCCATCAATAGTGGACAGGGGCTCACTGAAGCTTTCTTT.

The gene calls are TRBV5-4 and TRBJ2-3, with D hard to call. The V gene's germline CDR1 is SGHNT and CDR2 YYREEE (reference sequence). Trimming stripped 0 bases from V and 3 bases from J, with 5 bases between. CDR3 length: 13 amino acids. For the CDR3, the DNA is TGTGCCAGCAGCTTGGAACTGACAGATACGCAGTATTTT. Its protein is CASSLELTDTQYF.

V and J are TRBV6-4 and TRBJ2-7, with D maybe TRBD2 (6 bases). From germline, CDR1 is MRHNA and CDR2 SNTAGT. The CDR3 totals 13 residues. The V and J ends lost 0 bases and 5 bases respectively, with 8 bases between them. The DNA for the CDR3 is TGTGCCAGCAGTGACTCGTGGGGGGACGAGCAGTACTTC. Protein sequence: CASSDSWGDEQYF.

V and J are TRBV10-3 and TRBJ1-2; 10 positions match TRBD1. V was pared by 10 bases and J by 8 bases, with 10 bases of the junction left unmatched. CDR3 length equals 13 residues. CDR1 and CDR2 (germline): ENHRY, SYGVKD. The CDR3 protein is CATGVTGGEGYTF. The CDR3 DNA is TGTGCCACCGGGGTGACAGGGGGCGAAGGCTACACCTTC.

This clone has just one count. The chain is built from TRBV5-1 and TRBJ2-3, with TRBD2 matching 7 bases. CDR1 and CDR2 (germline): SGHRS, YFSETQ. This CDR3 is 18 amino acids long. V was pared by 4 bases and J by 0 bases, with 14 bases of the junction left unmatched. CDR3: CASSEQTGTTFSTDTQYF. The CDR3 coding sequence is TGCGCCAGCAGCGAACAGACCGGGACTACATTTAGCACAGATACGCAGTATTTT.

V usage is TRBV4-3 and J usage is TRBJ2-5, with TRBD2 matching over 7 bases. The V gene's germline CDR1 is LGHNA and CDR2 YSLEER. With V trimmed by 0 bases and J by 4 bases, 8 bases remained unmatched. The CDR3 contains 16 residues. The CDR3: CASSQDLASGPETQYF. DNA of the CDR3: TGCGCCAGCAGCCAAGATTTGGCTAGCGGCCCAGAGACCCAGTACTTC.

The V gene is TRBV7-9, the J gene TRBJ1-5; D perhaps matches TRBD1 (5 bases). CDR3 length equals 14 residues. CDR1 is SEHNR and CDR2 is FQNEAQ in the germline V gene (reference sequence). Between the trimmed V and J ends, which lost 1 base and 7 bases, there was a span of 11 bases. This CDR3 is CASSLGSGPQPQHF. CDR3 sequence (DNA): TGTGCCAGCAGCTTAGGGTCAGGGCCGCAGCCCCAGCATTTT.

The V gene is TRBV4-3, the J gene TRBJ2-5, with 10 positions matching TRBD2. The germline V gene encodes CDR1 LGHNA and CDR2 YSLEER. The CDR3 runs 16 residues. V gave up 3 bases and J gave up 7 bases; unmatched junction bases: 11. CDR3 sequence (DNA): TGCGCCAGCAGCCAGGATACTAGCGGGGCCCGTCCGACCCAGTACTTC. It codes for CASSQDTSGARPTQYF.

This clone has just one count. The rearrangement links TRBV5-4 to TRBJ1-1; D is unclear. The germline gives CDR1 SGHNT, CDR2 YYREEE (reference sequence). The CDR3 is made up of 15 amino acids. V was clipped by 4 bases and J by 3 bases, with 16 bases between them. CDR3 coding DNA: TGTGCCAGCAGCCCCTCGTCCCGCGGGGACACTGAAGCTTTCTTT. Amino acid sequence: CASSPSSRGDTEAFF.

This sequence joins TRBV7-6 and TRBJ2-5, with 7 bases that match TRBD2. This CDR3 contains 15 residues. The germline V gene has CDR1 SGHVS and CDR2 FNYEAQ. Trimming at V came to 1 base and at J to 10 bases, leaving 12 bases not matched to a gene. DNA for the CDR3: TGTGCCAGCAGCTTAGGCGGCGGGAGCCGGAATCTCCAGTACTTC. Translation: CASSLGGGSRNLQYF.

The genes are TRBV5-5 and TRBJ2-5; 11 nucleotides agree with TRBD2. V gave up 4 bases and J gave up 5 bases; unmatched junction bases: 16. The CDR3 extends over 18 amino acids. CDR1 and CDR2 from the germline V gene are SGHKS and YYEKEE (reference sequence). The CDR3 DNA is TGTGCCAGCAGCCAAGGGACTAGCGGATCTCAATACAGGGAGACCCAGTACTTC. Translation gives CASSQGTSGSQYRETQYF.